This T cell receptor beta chain was captured in a study of blood T cell repertoires in COVID-19. Study summary: Acute and convalescent COVID-19 samples came from the United States, Italy and Spain. T cells, B-cell-depleted T cells, or PBMCs provided the cDNA or gDNA that served as material.

Germline CDR1 is KGHSH and CDR2 is LQKENI. V was shortened by 1 base and J by 1 base, with 16 bases between the two germline ends. CDR3 size: 17 residues. Authors' processing steps: From reference gene primer amplification, estimates of nucleated cell counts were derived. Measured with immunoSEQ multiplex PCR; TCRdb has only the in-frame clones, and not every one. V and J calls plus clone size are reproduced from that table; the DNA served to infer D and trimming. The sample consists of 200,000 to 300,000 clones, around 89% of them appearing once. The receptor was derived from a middle-aged woman with acute or convalescent COVID-19. V is TRBV18 and J is TRBJ1-1, with D possibly matching TRBD1 (6 bases). The sequenced sample consisted of peripheral blood. The CDR3 loop reads CASSPQGVGIRNTEAFF. In nucleotides, the CDR3 is TGTGCCAGCTCACCACAGGGGGTTGGGATACGGAACACTGAAGCTTTCTTT.